These 3 T cell receptor beta chains share one sample of origin, sequenced in a study of CD8+ T cells in alopecia areata. Treatment here: oral pan-JAK inhibitor, 5-10 mg twice daily. In each case, RNA was isolated and then reverse transcribed into cDNA as the sequencing template. Measured with immunoSEQ multiplex PCR; TCRdb has only the in-frame clones, and not every one. The data contain roughly 140,000 clones, 82% of them seen just once; the ten biggest clones take up around 25%. This specimen consisted of CD8+ T cells sorted from blood, obtained at week 4, from a patient treated with tofacitinib. These receptors were taken from a human donor with alopecia areata.

The chain is built from TRBV13 and TRBJ2-5; D gene ambiguous. The V and J ends lost 2 bases and 1 base respectively, with 5 bases between them. The CDR3 is 13 amino acids. Per germline, CDR1 PRHDT and CDR2 FYEKMQ (reference sequence). The CDR3 DNA reads TGTGCCAGCAGCTTAAACTTCCAAGAGACCCAGTACTTC. Translating it yields CASSLNFQETQYF.

This chain joins TRBV7-9 and TRBJ2-1; the match to TRBD2 covers 7 bases. The germline V gene encodes CDR1 SEHNR and CDR2 FQNEAQ (reference sequence). V trimming: 1 base; J trimming: 7 bases; junction bases outside the gene matches: 1. The CDR3 is 13 residues long. CDR3 region: CASSLGGLNEQFF. The CDR3, as DNA: TGTGCCAGCAGCTTAGGGGGACTAAATGAGCAGTTCTTC.

The chain combines TRBV7-9 with TRBJ1-2; D perhaps matches TRBD1 (5 bases). There are 19 residues in the CDR3. Trimming left V 0 bases short and J 0 bases short, with 20 bases between. CDR1 and CDR2 (germline): SEHNR, FQNEAQ (reference sequence). This CDR3 reads CASSLAYRARGGANYGYTF. DNA for the CDR3: TGTGCCAGCAGCTTAGCTTATAGGGCTCGCGGAGGGGCTAACTATGGCTACACCTTC.